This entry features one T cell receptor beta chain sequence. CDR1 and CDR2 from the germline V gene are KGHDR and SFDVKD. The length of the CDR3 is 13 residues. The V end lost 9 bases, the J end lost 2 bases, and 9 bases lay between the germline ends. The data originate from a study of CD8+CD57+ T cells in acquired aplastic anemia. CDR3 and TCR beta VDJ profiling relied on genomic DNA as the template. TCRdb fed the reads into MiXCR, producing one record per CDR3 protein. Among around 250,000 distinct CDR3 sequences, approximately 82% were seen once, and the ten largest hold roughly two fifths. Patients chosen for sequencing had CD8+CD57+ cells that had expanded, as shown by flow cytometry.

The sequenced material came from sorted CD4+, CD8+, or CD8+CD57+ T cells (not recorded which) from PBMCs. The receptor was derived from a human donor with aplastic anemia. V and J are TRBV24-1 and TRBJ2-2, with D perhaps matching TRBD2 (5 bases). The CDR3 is CATLAGNTGELFF. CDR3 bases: TGTGCCACCTTGGCGGGTAACACCGGGGAGCTGTTTTTT.